This T cell receptor beta chain originates from a study of neurological immune-mediated disorders. This clonotype has ten or more counts. The CDR3 totals 10 residues. The V gene's germline CDR1 is SGHRS and CDR2 YFSETQ. V lost 10 bases to trimming and J lost 4 bases, with 9 bases between them. TCRdb re-called the 5' RACE reads through MiXCR, storing one row per CDR3 protein. The sample contains 40,000 to 50,000 distinct CDR3 sequences, 1.5% to 2% of which appear only once. Material for sequencing was PBMCs. The source of this sequence is a woman aged 40 to 49 with multiple sclerosis. This chain joins TRBV5-1 and TRBJ2-7; D is ambiguous. The CDR3 is CAETMYEQYF. CDR3 in DNA: TGCGCCGAGACAATGTACGAGCAGTACTTC.